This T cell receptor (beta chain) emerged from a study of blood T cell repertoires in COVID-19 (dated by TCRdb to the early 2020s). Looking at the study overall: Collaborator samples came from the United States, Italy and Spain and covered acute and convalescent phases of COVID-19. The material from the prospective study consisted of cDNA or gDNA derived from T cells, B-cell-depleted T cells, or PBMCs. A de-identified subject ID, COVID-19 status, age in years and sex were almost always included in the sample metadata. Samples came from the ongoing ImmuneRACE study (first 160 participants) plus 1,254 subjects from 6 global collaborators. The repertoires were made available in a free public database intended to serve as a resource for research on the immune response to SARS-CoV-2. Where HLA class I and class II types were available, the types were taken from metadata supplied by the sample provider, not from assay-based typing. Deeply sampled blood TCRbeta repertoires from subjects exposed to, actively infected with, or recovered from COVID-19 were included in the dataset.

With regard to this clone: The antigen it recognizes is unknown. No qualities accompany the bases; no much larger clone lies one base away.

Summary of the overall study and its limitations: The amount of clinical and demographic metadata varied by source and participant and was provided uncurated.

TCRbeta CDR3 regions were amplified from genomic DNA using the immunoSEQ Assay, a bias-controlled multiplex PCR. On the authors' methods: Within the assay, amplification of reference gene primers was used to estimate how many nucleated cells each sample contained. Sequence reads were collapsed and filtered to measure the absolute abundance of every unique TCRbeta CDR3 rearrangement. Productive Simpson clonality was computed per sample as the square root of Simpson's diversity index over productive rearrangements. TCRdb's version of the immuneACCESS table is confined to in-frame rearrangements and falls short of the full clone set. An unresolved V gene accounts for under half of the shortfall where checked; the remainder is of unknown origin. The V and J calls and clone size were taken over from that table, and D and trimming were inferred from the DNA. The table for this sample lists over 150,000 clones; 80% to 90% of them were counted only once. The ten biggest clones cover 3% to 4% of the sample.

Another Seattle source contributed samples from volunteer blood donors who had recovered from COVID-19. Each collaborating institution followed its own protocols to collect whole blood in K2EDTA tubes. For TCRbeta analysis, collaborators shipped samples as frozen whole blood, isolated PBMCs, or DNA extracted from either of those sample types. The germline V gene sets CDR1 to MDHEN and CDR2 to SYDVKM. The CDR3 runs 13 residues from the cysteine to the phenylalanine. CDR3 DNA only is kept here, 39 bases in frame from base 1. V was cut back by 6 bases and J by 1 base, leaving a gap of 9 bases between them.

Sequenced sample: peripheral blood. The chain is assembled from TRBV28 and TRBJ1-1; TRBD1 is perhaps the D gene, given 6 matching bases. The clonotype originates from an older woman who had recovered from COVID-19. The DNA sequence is TGTGCCAGCAGCACAGGGTCGAACACTGAAGCTTTCTTT. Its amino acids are CASSTGSNTEAFF.